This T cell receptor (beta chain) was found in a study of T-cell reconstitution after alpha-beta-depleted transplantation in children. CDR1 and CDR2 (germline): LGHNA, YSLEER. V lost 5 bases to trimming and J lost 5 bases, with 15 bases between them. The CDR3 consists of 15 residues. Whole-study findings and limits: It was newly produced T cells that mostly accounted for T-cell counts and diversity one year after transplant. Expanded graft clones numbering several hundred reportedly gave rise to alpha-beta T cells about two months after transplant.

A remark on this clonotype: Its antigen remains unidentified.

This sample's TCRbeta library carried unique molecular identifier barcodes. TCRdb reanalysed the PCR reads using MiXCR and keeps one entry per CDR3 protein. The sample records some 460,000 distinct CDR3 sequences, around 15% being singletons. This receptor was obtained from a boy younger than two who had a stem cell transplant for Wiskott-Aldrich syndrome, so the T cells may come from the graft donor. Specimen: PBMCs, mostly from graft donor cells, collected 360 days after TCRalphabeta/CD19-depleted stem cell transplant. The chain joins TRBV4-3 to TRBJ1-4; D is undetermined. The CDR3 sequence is CASSLTVGSNEKLFF. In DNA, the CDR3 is TGCGCCAGCAGCTTAACGGTGGGGTCGAATGAAAAACTGTTTTTT.